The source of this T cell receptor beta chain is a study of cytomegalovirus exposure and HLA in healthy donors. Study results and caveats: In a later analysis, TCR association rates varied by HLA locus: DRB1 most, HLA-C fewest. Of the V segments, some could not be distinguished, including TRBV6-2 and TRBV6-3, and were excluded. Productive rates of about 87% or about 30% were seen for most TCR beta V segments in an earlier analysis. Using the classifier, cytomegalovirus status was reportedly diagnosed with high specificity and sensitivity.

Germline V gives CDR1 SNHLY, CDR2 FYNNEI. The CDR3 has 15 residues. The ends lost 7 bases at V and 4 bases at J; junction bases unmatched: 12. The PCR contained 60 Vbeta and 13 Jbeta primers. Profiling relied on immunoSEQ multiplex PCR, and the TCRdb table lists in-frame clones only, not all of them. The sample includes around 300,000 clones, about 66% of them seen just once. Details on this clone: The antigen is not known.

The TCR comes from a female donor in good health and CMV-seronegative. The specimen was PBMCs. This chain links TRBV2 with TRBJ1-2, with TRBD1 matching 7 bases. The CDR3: CASTQRVGGVYGYTF. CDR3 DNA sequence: TGTGCCAGCACTCAGCGGGTAGGGGGCGTCTATGGCTACACCTTC.